This T cell receptor beta chain was obtained from a study of cytotoxic CD8 clonotypes in ibrutinib-treated CLL. Points from the study as a whole: At the start, clonality exceeded age-matched healthy donors and followed circulating CD8+ T-cell counts.

Details on this clone: Its antigen remains unidentified.

Data came from immunoSEQ multiplex PCR; TCRdb stores just in-frame clones and leaves some out. The data show about 140,000 clones, with approximately 90% seen just once and 11% held by the top ten. Germline values: CDR1 LNHDA, CDR2 SQIVND (reference sequence). CDR3 length equals 15 residues. After removal of 3 bases from V and 7 bases from J, the junction contained 6 bases not matched to a gene. The material sequenced was PBMCs, taken after 12 months of ibrutinib treatment. This TCR derives from a human donor with chronic lymphocytic leukemia. The chain employs TRBV19 and TRBJ2-1, with 10 bases aligning to TRBD2. CDR3 in amino acids: CASSMAASGSNEQFF. CDR3 DNA: TGTGCCAGTAGTATGGCGGCTAGCGGGAGTAATGAGCAGTTCTTC.